The 20 T cell receptor beta chains below come from one sample, sequenced in a study of T cell responses to AZD1222 COVID-19 vaccine. Produced via immunoSEQ multiplex PCR; TCRdb's table is partial and in-frame only. In the table there are tens of thousands of clones, under 95% of which are singletons. This specimen was peripheral blood, taken on day 0 of AZD1222 vaccination. The receptors were gathered from an adult in good health.

The chain employs TRBV19 and TRBJ2-5; TRBD2 agrees at 7 bases. Germline V gives CDR1 LNHDA, CDR2 SQIVND (reference sequence). Trimming cost V 7 bases and J 5 bases; bases outside gene matches: 4. The CDR3 is made up of 12 amino acids. The CDR3 spells CASMGGSETQYF. The CDR3 nucleotides read TGTGCCAGTATGGGAGGGAGTGAGACCCAGTACTTC.

J is TRBJ1-2 and V is TRBV5-6; a possible D gene is TRBD1 (5 bases). Germline CDR1 and CDR2: SGHDT and YYEEEE. The CDR3 runs to 13 residues. Trimming took off 1 base at V and 7 bases at J, with 11 bases between the two ends. CDR3 protein: CASSLQGVTGYTF. The DNA for the CDR3 is TGTGCCAGCAGCTTGCAAGGGGTTACTGGCTACACCTTC.

This clone was observed once. This rearrangement joins TRBV4-1 to TRBJ1-1, with D possibly TRBD1 on 5 matching bases. CDR1 and CDR2 (germline): MGHRA, YSYEKL. The CDR3 runs 16 residues. Trimming stripped 1 base from V and 1 base from J, with 13 bases between. The CDR3 region has the DNA TGCGCCAGCAGCCAAGTCTTGGGACGGTCGAACACTGAAGCTTTCTTT. Its protein is CASSQVLGRSNTEAFF.

The CDR3 bases are TGTGCCAGCAGTGAATTCCCAGCGGGGGCCGACAATGAGCAGTTCTTC. Amino acids: CASSEFPAGADNEQFF. This sequence joins TRBV25-1 and TRBJ2-1, with TRBD2 identical over 8 bases. Germline CDR1 and CDR2: MGHDK and SYGVNS. There are 16 residues in the CDR3. V dropped 1 base and J dropped 5; count of bases not matched to a gene: 7.

The chain is built from TRBV7-8 and TRBJ2-1; 10 bases fit TRBD2. The CDR3 runs 16 residues. The germline V gene has CDR1 SGHVS and CDR2 FQNEAQ. The junction had 9 bases not matched to a gene; V was cut back by 1 base and J by 9 bases. The chain's CDR3 is CASSLERGGAAGEQFF. DNA of the CDR3: TGTGCCAGCAGCTTAGAGCGGGGGGGCGCCGCCGGTGAGCAGTTCTTC.

This chain joins TRBV7-2 and TRBJ2-7; weak D call: TRBD2 (6 bases). V was clipped by 5 bases and J by 4 bases, with 27 bases between them. CDR1 and CDR2 (germline): SGHTA, FQGNSA. The CDR3 length is 18 residues. As DNA, the CDR3 is TGTGCCAGCAGCCCCGGGGTAGGGCTTGGCGGGCTAGCGTACGAGCAGTACTTC. Translation: CASSPGVGLGGLAYEQYF.

This chain links TRBV27 with TRBJ1-2, with 12 bases identical to TRBD1. Germline CDR1 and CDR2: MNHEY and SMNVEV (reference sequence). CDR3 length: 17 amino acids. V was pared by 2 bases and J by 4 bases, with 8 bases of the junction left unmatched. The DNA for the CDR3 is TGTGCCAGCAGTTTACGGGGACAGGGGGCGCGGAGCTATGGCTACACCTTC. This gives the protein CASSLRGQGARSYGYTF.

Only a few counts were recorded for this clone. This chain uses TRBV10-3 with TRBJ1-4; tentatively, D is TRBD1 (6 bases). Germline lookup yields CDR1 ENHRY and CDR2 SYGVKD. The germline V and J ends were trimmed by 5 bases and 7 bases, with 17 bases remaining between them. The CDR3 loop spans 15 amino acids. The CDR3: CAISKGDMDTEKLFF. The CDR3 DNA reads TGTGCCATCAGTAAAGGGGACATGGATACTGAAAAACTGTTTTTT.

This chain connects TRBV2 to TRBJ2-7; D may match TRBD1 or TRBD2 (5 bases each). This CDR3 has 10 amino acids. V was pared by 7 bases and J by 9 bases, with 10 bases between. Germline CDR1 reads SNHLY; CDR2 reads FYNNEI. The CDR3 sequence is CASTGAVQYF. The CDR3 nucleotides are TGTGCCAGCACCGGGGCGGTGCAGTACTTC. Full variable domain (remainder filled in from reference TRBV2 and TRBJ2-7): EPEVTQTPSHQVTQMGQEVILRCVPISNHLYFYWYRQILGQKVEFLVSFYNNEISEKSEIFDDQFSVERPDGSNFTLKIRSTKLEDSAMYFCASTGAVQYFGPGTRLTVT.

The chain links TRBV2 to TRBJ1-3; D not certain. CDR1 is SNHLY and CDR2 is FYNNEI in the germline V gene. The CDR3 contains 12 residues. The V end lost 10 bases, the J end lost 3 bases, and 10 bases lay between the germline ends. CDR3 region: CATGSLGNTIYF. The CDR3 DNA sequence: TGTGCCACCGGGTCGCTTGGAAACACCATATATTTT.

This chain uses TRBV7-9 with TRBJ2-1; no clear D gene. The CDR3 contains 12 residues. Germline V gene lookup returns CDR1 SEHNR and CDR2 FQNEAQ (reference sequence). V was shortened by 5 bases and J by 7 bases, with 9 bases between the two germline ends. CDR3 in DNA: TGTGCCAGCAGCCCTACCTCAAATGAGCAGTTCTTC. Protein: CASSPTSNEQFF. The full variable domain, completed using reference TRBV7-9 and TRBJ2-1, is DTGVSQNPRHKITKRGQNVTFRCDPISEHNRLYWYRQTLGQGPEFLTYFQNEAQLEKSRLLSDRFSAERPKGSFSTLEIQRTEQGDSAMYLCASSPTSNEQFFGPGTRLTVL.

This clone was recorded a few times. The V gene is TRBV7-8, the J gene TRBJ1-4; D is ambiguous. CDR1 SGHVS and CDR2 FQNEAQ come from the germline V gene. V lost 5 bases to trimming and J lost 8 bases, with 12 bases between them. CDR3 length equals 13 residues. The CDR3 loop is CASSLRLGEKLFF. For the CDR3, the DNA is TGTGCCAGCAGCCTGCGACTGGGGGAAAAACTGTTTTTT.

This chain links TRBV25-1 with TRBJ1-2; the D gene is possibly TRBD1 (6 bases). V lost 1 base, J lost 1 base, and 10 bases lay in between. This CDR3 spans 15 amino acids. Germline V gene data show CDR1 as MGHDK and CDR2 as SYGVNS. CDR3 nucleotides: TGTGCCAGCAGTGAATTCGGACAGAATAACTATGGCTACACCTTC. Its translation: CASSEFGQNNYGYTF.

V and J are TRBV21-1 and TRBJ2-7; TRBD1, the table's D call, lacks a check against the DNA. TRBV21-1 is a pseudogene segment. The CDR3 runs 19 residues. The CDR3 region is CASSKAPVPTRQGEYEQYF. In DNA, the CDR3 is TGTGCCAGCAGCAAAGCCCCCGTACCTACTCGACAAGGGGAATACGAGCAGTACTTC.

The genes are TRBV27 and TRBJ2-7; D is tentatively TRBD1 or TRBD2 (5 bases each). Germline CDR1 and CDR2: MNHEY and SMNVEV (reference sequence). V was cut by 5 bases and J by 7 bases, with 12 bases left in between. This CDR3 has 12 residues. CDR3 sequence (DNA): TGTGCCAGCAGTGCGGGTTCAGGGGAGCAGTACTTC. It encodes CASSAGSGEQYF.

In its sample, this clone ranks as medium-sized. The chain recombines TRBV3-1 (or the pseudogene TRBV3-2) with TRBJ1-1, with TRBD1 matching 7 bases. In germline, CDR1 is LGHDT, CDR2 YNNKEL (reference sequence). The CDR3 consists of 17 residues. The junction had 11 bases not matched to a gene; V was cut back by 3 bases and J by 1 base. DNA of the CDR3: TGTGCCAGCAGCCAGATACCTGGGGGACAGCCGAACACTGAAGCTTTCTTT. This encodes CASSQIPGGQPNTEAFF.

CDR3 residues: CASSAGTDSEAFF. The CDR3 DNA is TGTGCCAGCAGCGCGGGGACGGACAGCGAAGCTTTCTTT. The chain joins TRBV9 to TRBJ1-1; D is perhaps TRBD1 (6 bases). CDR1 SGDLS and CDR2 YYNGEE come from the germline V gene. The CDR3 is 13 amino acids. The V end lost 3 bases, the J end lost 8 bases, and 14 bases lay between the germline ends.

The chain has TRBV7-9 and TRBJ1-4; D gene ambiguous. Germline CDR1 and CDR2: SEHNR and FQNEAQ (reference sequence). CDR3 length: 13 amino acids. Trimming took 4 bases from V and 5 from J, leaving 8 bases between them. CDR3 in DNA: TGTGCCAGCAGCTACGACGGAAATGAAAAACTGTTTTTT. It yields the protein CASSYDGNEKLFF. Combining the CDR3 with reference TRBV7-9 and TRBJ1-4 gives the whole variable domain DTGVSQNPRHKITKRGQNVTFRCDPISEHNRLYWYRQTLGQGPEFLTYFQNEAQLEKSRLLSDRFSAERPKGSFSTLEIQRTEQGDSAMYLCASSYDGNEKLFFGSGTQLSVL.

The chain carries TRBV28 and TRBJ2-2, with TRBD1 matching over 9 bases. The trim removed 5 bases at V and 5 bases at J, leaving 12 bases unmatched. CDR3 length: 17 amino acids. The germline CDR1 and CDR2 sequences are MDHEN and SYDVKM. The CDR3 sequence: CASSLISGTGLTGELFF. The CDR3 DNA is TGTGCCAGCAGTCTTATTTCCGGGACAGGGTTGACCGGGGAGCTGTTTTTT.

V gene TRBV9 combines with J gene TRBJ2-1, with D tentatively TRBD1 (5 bases). The CDR3 consists of 14 residues. V was trimmed by 0 bases and J by 5 bases, leaving 9 bases between them. Germline values: CDR1 SGDLS, CDR2 YYNGEE. The chain's CDR3 is CASSVVTGNNEQFF. In DNA form, the CDR3 reads TGTGCCAGCAGCGTAGTTACAGGAAACAATGAGCAGTTCTTC.